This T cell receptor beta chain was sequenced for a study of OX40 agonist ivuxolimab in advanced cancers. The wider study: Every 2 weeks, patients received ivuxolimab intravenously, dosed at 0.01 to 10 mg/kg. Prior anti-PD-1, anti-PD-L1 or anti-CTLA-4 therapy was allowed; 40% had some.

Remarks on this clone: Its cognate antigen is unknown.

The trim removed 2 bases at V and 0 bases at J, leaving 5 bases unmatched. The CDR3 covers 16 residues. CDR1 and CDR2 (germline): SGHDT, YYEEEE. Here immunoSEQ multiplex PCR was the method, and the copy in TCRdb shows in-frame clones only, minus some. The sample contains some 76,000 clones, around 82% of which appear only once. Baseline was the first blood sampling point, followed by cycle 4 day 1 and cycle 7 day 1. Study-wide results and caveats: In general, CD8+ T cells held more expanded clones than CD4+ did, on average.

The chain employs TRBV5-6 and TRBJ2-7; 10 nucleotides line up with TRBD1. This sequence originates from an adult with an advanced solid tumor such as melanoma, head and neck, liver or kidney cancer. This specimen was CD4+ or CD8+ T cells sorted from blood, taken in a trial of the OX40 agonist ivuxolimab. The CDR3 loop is CASSFGTGASSYEQYF. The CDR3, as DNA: TGTGCCAGCAGCTTTGGGACAGGGGCGAGCTCCTACGAGCAGTACTTC.